This TCR beta chain emerged from a study of cytomegalovirus exposure and HLA in healthy donors. V was shortened by 6 bases and J by 1 base, with 10 bases between the two germline ends. Germline CDR1 MNHNY, CDR2 SVGAGI (reference sequence). This CDR3 comprises 14 residues. Primers included in the PCR were 60 Vbeta and 13 Jbeta primers. Clones were read by immunoSEQ multiplex PCR, and TCRdb kept only the in-frame ones, dropping some. The sample carries some 60,000 clones, around 80% recorded once. The rearrangement uses TRBV6-6 and TRBJ1-5; D is unresolved. Sequencing used PBMCs. The sequence was obtained from a woman in her thirties or forties in good health and CMV-seronegative. CDR3 loop: CASSPGHSNQPQHF. For the CDR3, the DNA is TGTGCCAGCAGCCCCGGTCACAGCAATCAGCCCCAGCATTTT.